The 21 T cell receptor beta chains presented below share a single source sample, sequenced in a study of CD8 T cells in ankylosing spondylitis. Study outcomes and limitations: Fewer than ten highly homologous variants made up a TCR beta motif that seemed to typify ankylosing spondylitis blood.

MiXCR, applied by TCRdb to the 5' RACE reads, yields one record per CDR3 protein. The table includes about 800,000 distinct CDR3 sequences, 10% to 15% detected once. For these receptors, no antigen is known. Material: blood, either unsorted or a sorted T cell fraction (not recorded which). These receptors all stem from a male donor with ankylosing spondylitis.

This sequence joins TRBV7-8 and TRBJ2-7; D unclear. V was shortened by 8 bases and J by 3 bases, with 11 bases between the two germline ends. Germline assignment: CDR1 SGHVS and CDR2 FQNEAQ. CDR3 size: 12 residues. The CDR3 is CASVGVRYEQYF. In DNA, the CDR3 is TGTGCCAGCGTGGGTGTGCGCTACGAGCAGTACTTC.

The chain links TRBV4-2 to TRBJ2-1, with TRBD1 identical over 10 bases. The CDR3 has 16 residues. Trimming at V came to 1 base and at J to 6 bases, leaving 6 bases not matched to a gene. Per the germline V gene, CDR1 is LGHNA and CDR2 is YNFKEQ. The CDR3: CASSQARDRGGNEQFF. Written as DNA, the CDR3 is TGTGCCAGCAGCCAAGCCCGGGACAGGGGAGGCAATGAGCAGTTCTTC.

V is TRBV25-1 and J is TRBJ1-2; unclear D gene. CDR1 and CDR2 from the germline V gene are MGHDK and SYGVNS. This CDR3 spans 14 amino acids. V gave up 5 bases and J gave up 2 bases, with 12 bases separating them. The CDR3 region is CASSKAGTNYGYTF. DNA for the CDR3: TGTGCCAGCAGTAAGGCAGGAACAAACTATGGCTACACCTTC.

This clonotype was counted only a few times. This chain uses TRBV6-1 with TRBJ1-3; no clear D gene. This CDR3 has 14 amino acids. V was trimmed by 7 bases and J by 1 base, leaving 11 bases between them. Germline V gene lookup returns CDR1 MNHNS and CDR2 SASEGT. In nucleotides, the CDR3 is TGTGCCAGCATCCCCCCGGGGTCTGGAAACACCATATATTTT. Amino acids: CASIPPGSGNTIYF.

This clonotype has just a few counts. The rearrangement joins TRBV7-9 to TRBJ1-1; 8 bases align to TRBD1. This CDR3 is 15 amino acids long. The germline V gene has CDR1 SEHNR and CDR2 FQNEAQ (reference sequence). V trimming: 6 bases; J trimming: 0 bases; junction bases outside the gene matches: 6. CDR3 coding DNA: TGTGCCAGCAGACTAGGACAGGGACTGAACACTGAAGCTTTCTTT. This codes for CASRLGQGLNTEAFF. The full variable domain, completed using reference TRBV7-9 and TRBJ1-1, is DTGVSQNPRHKITKRGQNVTFRCDPISEHNRLYWYRQTLGQGPEFLTYFQNEAQLEKSRLLSDRFSAERPKGSFSTLEIQRTEQGDSAMYLCASRLGQGLNTEAFFGQGTRLTVV.

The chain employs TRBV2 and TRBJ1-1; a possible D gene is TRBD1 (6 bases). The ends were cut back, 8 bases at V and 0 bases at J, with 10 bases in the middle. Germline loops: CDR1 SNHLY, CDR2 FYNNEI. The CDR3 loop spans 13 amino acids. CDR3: CASPGDLNTEAFF. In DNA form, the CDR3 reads TGTGCCAGCCCAGGGGATTTGAACACTGAAGCTTTCTTT. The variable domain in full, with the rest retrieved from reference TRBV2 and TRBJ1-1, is EPEVTQTPSHQVTQMGQEVILRCVPISNHLYFYWYRQILGQKVEFLVSFYNNEISEKSEIFDDQFSVERPDGSNFTLKIRSTKLEDSAMYFCASPGDLNTEAFFGQGTRLTVV.

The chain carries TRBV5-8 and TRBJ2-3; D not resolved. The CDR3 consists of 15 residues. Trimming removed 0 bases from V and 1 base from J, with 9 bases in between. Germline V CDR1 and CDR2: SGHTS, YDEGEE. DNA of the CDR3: TGTGCCAGCAGCTTGGAGGGCAGGCGCACAGATACGCAGTATTTT. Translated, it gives CASSLEGRRTDTQYF.

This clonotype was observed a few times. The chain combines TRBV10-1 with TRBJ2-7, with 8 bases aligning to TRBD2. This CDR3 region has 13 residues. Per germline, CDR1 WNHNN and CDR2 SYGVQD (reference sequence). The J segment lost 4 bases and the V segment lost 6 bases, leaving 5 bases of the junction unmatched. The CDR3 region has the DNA TGCGCCAGCAGCCGAGCGGGAGAATACGAGCAGTACTTC. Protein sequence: CASSRAGEYEQYF.

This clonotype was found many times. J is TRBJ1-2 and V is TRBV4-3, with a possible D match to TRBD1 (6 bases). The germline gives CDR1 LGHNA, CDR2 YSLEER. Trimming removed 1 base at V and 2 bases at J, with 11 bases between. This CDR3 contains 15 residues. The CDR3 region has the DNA TGCGCCAGCAGCCAAGTTCACCAGGGGAACTATGGCTACACCTTC. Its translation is CASSQVHQGNYGYTF.

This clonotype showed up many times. Written as DNA, the CDR3 is TGCGCCAGCAGCTTGGACAGCTTATATCAGCCCCAGCATTTT. Its translation is CASSLDSLYQPQHF. The chain links TRBV5-1 to TRBJ1-5; no clear D. V was shortened by 0 bases and J by 5 bases, with 9 bases between the two germline ends. Germline-derived CDR1 and CDR2 are SGHRS and YFSETQ. The CDR3 covers 14 residues.

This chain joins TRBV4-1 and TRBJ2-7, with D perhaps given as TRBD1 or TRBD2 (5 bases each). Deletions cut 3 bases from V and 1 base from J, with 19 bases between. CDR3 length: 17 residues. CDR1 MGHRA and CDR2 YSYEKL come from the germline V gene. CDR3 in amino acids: CASSQRFIREPSYEQYF. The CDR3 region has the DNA TGCGCCAGCAGCCAGAGGTTTATCAGGGAGCCTTCCTACGAGCAGTACTTC.

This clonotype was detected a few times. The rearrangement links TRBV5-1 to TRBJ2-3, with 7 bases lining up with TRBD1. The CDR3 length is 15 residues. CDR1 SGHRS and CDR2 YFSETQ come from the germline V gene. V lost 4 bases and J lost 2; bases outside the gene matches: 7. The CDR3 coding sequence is TGCGCCAGCAGCACGGGACAGAAGAACACAGATACGCAGTATTTT. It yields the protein CASSTGQKNTDTQYF.

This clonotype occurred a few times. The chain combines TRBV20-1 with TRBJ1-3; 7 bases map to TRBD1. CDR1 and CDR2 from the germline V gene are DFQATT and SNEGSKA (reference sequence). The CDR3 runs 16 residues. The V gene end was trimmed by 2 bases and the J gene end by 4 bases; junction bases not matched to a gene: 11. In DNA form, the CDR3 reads TGCAGTGCTAGAAGACAGGGATCCGTTTCGGGAAACACCATATATTTT. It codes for CSARRQGSVSGNTIYF.

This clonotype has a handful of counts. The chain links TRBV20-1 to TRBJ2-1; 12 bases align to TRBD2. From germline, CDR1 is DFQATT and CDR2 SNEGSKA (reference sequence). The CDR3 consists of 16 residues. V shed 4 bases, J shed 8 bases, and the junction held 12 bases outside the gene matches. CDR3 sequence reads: CSAKTPGLAGPHEQFF. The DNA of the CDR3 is TGCAGTGCTAAGACCCCCGGACTAGCGGGACCCCATGAGCAGTTCTTC.

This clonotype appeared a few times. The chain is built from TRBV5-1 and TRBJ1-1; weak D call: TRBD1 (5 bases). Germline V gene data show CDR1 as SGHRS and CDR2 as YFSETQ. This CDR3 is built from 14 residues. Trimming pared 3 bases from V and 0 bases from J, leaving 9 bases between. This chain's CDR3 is CASSWTSMNTEAFF. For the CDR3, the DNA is TGCGCCAGCAGCTGGACATCCATGAACACTGAAGCTTTCTTT.

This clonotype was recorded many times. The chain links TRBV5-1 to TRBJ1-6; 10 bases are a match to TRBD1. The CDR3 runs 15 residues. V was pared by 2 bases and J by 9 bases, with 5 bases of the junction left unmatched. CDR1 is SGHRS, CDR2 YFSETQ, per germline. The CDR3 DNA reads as TGCGCCAGCAGCTTCCGGGGACAGGGGAGTTCACCCCTCCACTTT. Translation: CASSFRGQGSSPLHF.

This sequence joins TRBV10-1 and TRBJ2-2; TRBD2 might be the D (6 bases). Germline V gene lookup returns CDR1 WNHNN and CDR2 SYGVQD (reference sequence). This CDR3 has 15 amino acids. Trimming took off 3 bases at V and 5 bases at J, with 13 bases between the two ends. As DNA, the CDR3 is TGCGCCAGCAGTGATAGTGGGAGCGGGACCGGGGAGCTGTTTTTT. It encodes CASSDSGSGTGELFF.

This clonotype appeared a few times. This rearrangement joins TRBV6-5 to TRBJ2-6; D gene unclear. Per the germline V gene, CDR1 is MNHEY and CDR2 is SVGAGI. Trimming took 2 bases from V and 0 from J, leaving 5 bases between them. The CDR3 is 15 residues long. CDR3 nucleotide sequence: TGTGCCAGCAGTTACGACAACTCTGGGGCCAACGTCCTGACTTTC. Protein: CASSYDNSGANVLTF.

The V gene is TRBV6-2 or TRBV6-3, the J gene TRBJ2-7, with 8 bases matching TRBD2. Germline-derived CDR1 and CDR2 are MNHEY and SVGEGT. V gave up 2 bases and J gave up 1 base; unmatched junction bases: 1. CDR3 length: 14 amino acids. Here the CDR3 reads CASSYGTRSYEQYF. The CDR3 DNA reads TGTGCCAGCAGTTACGGGACTAGGTCCTACGAGCAGTACTTC.

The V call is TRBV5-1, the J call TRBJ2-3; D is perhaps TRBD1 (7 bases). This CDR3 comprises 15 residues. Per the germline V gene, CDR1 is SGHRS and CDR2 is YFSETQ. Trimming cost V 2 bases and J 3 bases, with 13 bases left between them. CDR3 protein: CASSFRPGGTDTQYF. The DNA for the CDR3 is TGCGCCAGCAGCTTTCGGCCAGGGGGGACAGATACGCAGTATTTT. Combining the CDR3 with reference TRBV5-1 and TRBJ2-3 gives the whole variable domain KAGVTQTPRYLIKTRGQQVTLSCSPISGHRSVSWYQQTPGQGLQFLFEYFSETQRNKGNFPGRFSGRQFSNSRSEMNVSTLELGDSALYLCASSFRPGGTDTQYFGPGTRLTVL.

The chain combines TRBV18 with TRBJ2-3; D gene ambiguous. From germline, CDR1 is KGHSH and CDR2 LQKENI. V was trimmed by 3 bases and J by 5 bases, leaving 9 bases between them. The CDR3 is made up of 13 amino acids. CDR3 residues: CASSPDPLDTQYF. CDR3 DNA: TGTGCCAGCTCACCGGACCCGCTAGATACGCAGTATTTT.